This is a list of T cell receptor beta chains from one sample in a study of blood T cell repertoires in COVID-19. Here immunoSEQ multiplex PCR was the method, and the copy in TCRdb shows in-frame clones only, minus some. Of 200,000 to 250,000 clones detected, approximately 87% appear once; the ten largest clones hold approximately 6.2%. The sample taken for sequencing was peripheral blood. These receptors were taken from a man aged 55 to 70 who had recovered from COVID-19. The CDR3 runs from the conserved cysteine through the conserved F or W. Fields, in order: clone size, J gene, D gene, V gene, CDR3 protein, CDR3 DNA. A D gene is named only where the DNA matches it firmly. Some rows have no size entry. The others give once, few or many, or a class for an expanded clone.

NA	TRBJ1-2	TRBD1	TRBV30	CAWSLLHGTDNYGYTF	TGTGCCTGGAGTCTCCTTCACGGGACAGACAACTATGGCTACACCTTC
few	TRBJ1-1	NA	TRBV7-2	CASSTQGDTEAFF	TGTGCCAGCAGCACACAGGGAGACACTGAAGCTTTCTTT
NA	TRBJ2-1	NA	TRBV18	CASSPPSFYNEQFF	TGTGCCAGCTCACCACCATCCTTCTACAATGAGCAGTTCTTC
NA	TRBJ2-3	TRBD1	TRBV5-1	CASSPLPRTGSSTDTQYF	TGCGCCAGCAGCCCTCTCCCCCGGACAGGGAGTAGCACAGATACGCAGTATTTT
NA	TRBJ1-5	NA	TRBV5-1	CASSRGGLGNQPQHF	TGCGCCAGCAGCCGGGGGGGGCTCGGCAATCAGCCCCAGCATTTT
NA	TRBJ2-7	TRBD1	TRBV5-6	CASSFPGTGGYEQYF	TGTGCCAGCAGCTTCCCCGGGACAGGGGGCTACGAGCAGTACTTC
NA	TRBJ2-1	NA	TRBV12-5	CASGLSQGGLYNEQFF	TGTGCTAGTGGCCTCTCCCAGGGGGGCTTATACAATGAGCAGTTCTTC
NA	TRBJ1-3	TRBD1	TRBV30	CAWTSRDRAGNTIYF	TGTGCCTGGACCAGCCGGGACAGGGCTGGAAACACCATATATTTT
NA	TRBJ2-7	NA	TRBV24-1	CATSGGGAYEQYF	TGTGCCACCAGTGGAGGGGGGGCCTACGAGCAGTACTTC
NA	TRBJ2-7	TRBD2	TRBV19	CASTPSGIGEQYF	TGTGCCAGTACCCCGAGCGGGATAGGCGAGCAGTACTTC
NA	TRBJ1-5	NA	TRBV6-2/TRBV6-3	CASSDLGGSGQPQHF	TGTGCCAGCAGCGATCTCGGAGGGAGCGGTCAGCCCCAGCATTTT
NA	TRBJ1-2	NA	TRBV28	CASSYQTASYGYTF	TGTGCCAGCAGTTACCAGACAGCATCCTATGGCTACACCTTC
NA	TRBJ2-7	TRBD1	TRBV7-2	CASSETGVYEQYF	TGTGCCAGCAGCGAGACAGGGGTCTACGAGCAGTACTTC
NA	TRBJ2-2	NA	TRBV6-1	CASSELGRKNTGELFF	TGTGCCAGCAGTGAATTGGGCAGAAAGAACACCGGGGAGCTGTTTTTT
NA	TRBJ1-5	TRBD1	TRBV10-3	CAISESQQGVQPQHF	TGTGCCATCAGTGAGTCGCAACAGGGGGTTCAGCCCCAGCATTTT